The next 12 T cell receptor beta chains were all read from a single sample in a study of memory CD4+ T cells and cytomegalovirus serostatus. Profiling relied on immunoSEQ multiplex PCR, and the TCRdb table lists in-frame clones only, not all of them. The sample holds approximately 30,000 clones, about 76% seen once. Single viable CD3+CD4+CD8-CD45RO+ cells were sorted as the memory CD4+ T cells. The sample comprised memory CD4+ T cells from blood. Receptors were obtained from an adult in good health and CMV-seronegative. Some clones in this sample may be carry-over from other donors' samples.

The V and J genes are TRBV19 and TRBJ1-2, with 7 bases matching TRBD1. Trimming at V came to 6 bases and at J to 4 bases, leaving 14 bases not matched to a gene. The germline CDR1 and CDR2 sequences are LNHDA and SQIVND (reference sequence). There are 16 residues in the CDR3. CDR3 region: CASSSIGDRRFYGYTF. CDR3 coding DNA: TGTGCCAGTAGCAGCATAGGGGACAGACGATTCTATGGCTACACCTTC.

The chain is built from TRBV5-1 and TRBJ2-1; D gene uncertain. CDR1 is SGHRS and CDR2 is YFSETQ in the germline V gene. The V and J ends lost 5 bases and 7 bases respectively, with 13 bases between them. The CDR3 spans 13 residues. CDR3: CASSSNVDNEQFF. CDR3 coding DNA: TGCGCCAGCAGTTCCAACGTGGATAATGAGCAGTTCTTC.

The genes are TRBV14 and TRBJ1-1, with D unclear. This CDR3 has 14 amino acids. V dropped 2 bases and J dropped 4 bases, with 11 bases sitting between them. Germline CDR1 and CDR2: SGHDN and FVKESK. CDR3 nucleotides: TGTGCCAGCAGCCAATCCCTGGCGGGCACTGAAGCTTTCTTT. It specifies CASSQSLAGTEAFF.

This clone was seen more than once but under ten times. The chain uses TRBV18 and TRBJ1-4; D gene uncertain. V dropped 0 bases and J dropped 10 bases, with 15 bases sitting between them. The CDR3 totals 15 residues. Germline V gives CDR1 KGHSH, CDR2 LQKENI. CDR3 sequence (DNA): TGTGCCAGCTCACCACCTGCCCAGGTTGAAGGAAAACTGTTTTTT. This encodes CASSPPAQVEGKLFF. Supplemented by reference TRBV18 and TRBJ1-4, the full variable domain reads NAGVMQNPRHLVRRRGQEARLRCSPMKGHSHVYWYRQLPEEGLKFMVYLQKENIIDESGMPKERFSAEFPKEGPSILRIQQVVRGDSAAYFCASSPPAQVEGKLFFGSGTQLSVL.

This clone appeared a single time. CDR3 loop: CASSLSGTQNTEAFF. The CDR3 coding sequence is TGTGCCAGCAGCCTGTCCGGGACACAGAACACTGAAGCTTTCTTT. The V call is TRBV11-3, the J call TRBJ1-1; D perhaps matches TRBD1 (6 bases). The germline V gene encodes CDR1 SGHNT and CDR2 YENEEA. The V end lost 5 bases, the J end lost 1 base, and 14 bases lay between the germline ends. This CDR3 region has 15 residues. Together with reference TRBV11-3 and TRBJ1-1, the CDR3 gives the full variable domain: EAGVVQSPRYKIIEKKQPVAFWCNPISGHNTLYWYLQNLGQGPELLIRYENEEAVDDSQLPKDRFSAERLKGVDSTLKIQPAELGDSAVYLCASSLSGTQNTEAFFGQGTRLTVV.

This sequence joins TRBV27 and TRBJ2-6; 10 bases match TRBD1. The germline V gene has CDR1 MNHEY and CDR2 SMNVEV (reference sequence). V was pared by 5 bases and J by 3 bases, with 4 bases of the junction left unmatched. CDR3 length: 16 amino acids. The CDR3 here is CASSRTGGSGANVLTF. The CDR3 DNA reads as TGTGCCAGCAGTAGGACAGGGGGAAGTGGGGCCAACGTCCTGACTTTC.

This chain joins TRBV28 and TRBJ1-6; tentative D call: TRBD1 (6 bases). Trimming removed 6 bases from V and 7 bases from J, with 19 bases in between. The germline V gene encodes CDR1 MDHEN and CDR2 SYDVKM. CDR3 size: 16 residues. CDR3 nucleotides: TGTGCCAGCAGAAGACCACAGGGAGGTAGGAATTCACCCCTCCACTTT. Residues: CASRRPQGGRNSPLHF.

DNA for the CDR3: TGTGCCAGCAGCGTAGCTGGGACTAGCGGGGGAAATGAGCAGTTCTTC. Its translation is CASSVAGTSGGNEQFF. V usage is TRBV9 and J usage is TRBJ2-1; 14 positions agree with TRBD2. The J segment lost 7 bases and the V segment lost 0 bases, leaving 3 bases of the junction unmatched. The germline gives CDR1 SGDLS, CDR2 YYNGEE. The CDR3 contains 16 residues.

The rearrangement joins TRBV18 to TRBJ2-7; no clear D gene. With 3 bases removed from V and 3 bases from J, the gap between germline ends came to 12 bases. This CDR3 has 14 amino acids. The V gene's germline CDR1 is KGHSH and CDR2 LQKENI. CDR3 coding DNA: TGTGCCAGCTCACCGGGCCGAGACGTCTACGAGCAGTACTTC. It yields the protein CASSPGRDVYEQYF.

The chain is built from TRBV7-9 and TRBJ1-5; a possible D gene is TRBD1 (5 bases). Per the germline V gene, CDR1 is SEHNR and CDR2 is FQNEAQ (reference sequence). CDR3 length: 16 amino acids. Trimming took 3 bases from V and 11 from J, leaving 23 bases between them. CDR3 in amino acids: CASSFGTGQGYGSQHF. CDR3 DNA sequence: TGTGCCAGCAGCTTCGGAACTGGGCAGGGATATGGGTCCCAGCATTTT.

V and J are TRBV6-4 and TRBJ2-3; D gene ambiguous. The CDR3 covers 13 residues. The V gene lost 3 bases and the J gene lost 8 bases, with 12 bases spanning the gap. CDR1 is MRHNA and CDR2 is SNTAGT in the germline V gene. The CDR3 spells CASSDTMGLTQYF. In nucleotides, the CDR3 is TGTGCCAGCAGTGATACGATGGGCCTTACGCAGTATTTT.

This chain links TRBV5-1 with TRBJ1-1; D gene uncertain. The CDR3 has 14 residues. Germline V gene sequence: CDR1 SGHRS, CDR2 YFSETQ. V was trimmed by 3 bases and J by 0 bases, leaving 9 bases between them. CDR3 nucleotides: TGCGCCAGCAGCTCCCGGACCCTGAACACTGAAGCTTTCTTT. It encodes CASSSRTLNTEAFF.